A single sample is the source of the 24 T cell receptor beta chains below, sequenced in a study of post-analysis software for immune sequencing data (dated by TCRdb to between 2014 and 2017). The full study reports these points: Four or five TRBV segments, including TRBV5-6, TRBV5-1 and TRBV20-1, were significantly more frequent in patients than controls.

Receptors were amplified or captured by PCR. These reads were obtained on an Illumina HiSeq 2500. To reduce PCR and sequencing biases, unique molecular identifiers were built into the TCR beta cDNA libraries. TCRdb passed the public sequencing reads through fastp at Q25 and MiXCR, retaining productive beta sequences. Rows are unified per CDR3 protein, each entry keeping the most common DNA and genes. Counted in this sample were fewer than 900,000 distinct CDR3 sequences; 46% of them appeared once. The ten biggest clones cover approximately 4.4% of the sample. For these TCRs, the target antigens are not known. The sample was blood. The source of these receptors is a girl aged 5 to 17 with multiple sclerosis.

CDR3: CASSPIQGESYEQYF. The CDR3 region has the DNA TGTGCCAGCAGCCCCATACAGGGGGAATCCTACGAGCAGTACTTC. V usage is TRBV4-2 and J usage is TRBJ2-7, with TRBD1 matching 8 bases. CDR3 length: 15 residues. CDR1 is LGHNA and CDR2 is YNFKEQ in the germline V gene. Losses at the gene ends were 4 bases for V and 1 base for J; bases not matched to a gene: 6.

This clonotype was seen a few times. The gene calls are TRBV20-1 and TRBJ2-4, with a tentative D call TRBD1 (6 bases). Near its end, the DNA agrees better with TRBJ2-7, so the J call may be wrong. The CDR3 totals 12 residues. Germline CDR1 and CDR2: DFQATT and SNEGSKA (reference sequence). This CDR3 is CSASGHWYEQYF. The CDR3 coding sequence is TGCAGTGCTTCGGGACATTGGTACGAGCAGTACTTC.

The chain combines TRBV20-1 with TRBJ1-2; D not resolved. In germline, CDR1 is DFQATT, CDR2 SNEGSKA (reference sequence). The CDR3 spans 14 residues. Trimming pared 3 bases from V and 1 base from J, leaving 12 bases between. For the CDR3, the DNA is TGCAGTGCTAGTCAGAAAGGCCTTAACTATGGCTACACCTTC. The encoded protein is CSASQKGLNYGYTF.

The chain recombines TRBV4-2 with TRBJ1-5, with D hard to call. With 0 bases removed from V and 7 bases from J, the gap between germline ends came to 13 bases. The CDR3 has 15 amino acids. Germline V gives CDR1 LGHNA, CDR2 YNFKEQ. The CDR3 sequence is CASSQDAKQTQPQHF. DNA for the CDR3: TGTGCCAGCAGCCAAGATGCGAAGCAAACCCAGCCCCAGCATTTT.

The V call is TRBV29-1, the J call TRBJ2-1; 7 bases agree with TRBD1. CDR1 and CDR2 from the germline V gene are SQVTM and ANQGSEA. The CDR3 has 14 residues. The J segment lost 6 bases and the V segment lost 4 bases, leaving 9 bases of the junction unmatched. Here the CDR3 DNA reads TGCAGCGTTGGGACAGGAGGAGGTGGCAATGAGCAGTTCTTC. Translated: CSVGTGGGGNEQFF.

The CDR3 DNA is TGTGCCAGCAGTTTAGGACCCCCCGCGACCCAGTACGTC. This translates into CASSLGPPATQYV. V is TRBV28 and J is TRBJ2-7; D not certain. This CDR3 contains 13 residues. In germline, CDR1 is MDHEN, CDR2 SYDVKM. V was pared by 2 bases and J by 10 bases, with 15 bases between.

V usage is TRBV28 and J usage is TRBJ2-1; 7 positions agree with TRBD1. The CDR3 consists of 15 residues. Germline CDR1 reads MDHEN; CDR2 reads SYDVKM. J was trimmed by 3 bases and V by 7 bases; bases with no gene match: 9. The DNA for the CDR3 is TGTGCCAGCACCTCCGACAGGGCACTCTACAATGAGCAGTTCTTC. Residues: CASTSDRALYNEQFF.

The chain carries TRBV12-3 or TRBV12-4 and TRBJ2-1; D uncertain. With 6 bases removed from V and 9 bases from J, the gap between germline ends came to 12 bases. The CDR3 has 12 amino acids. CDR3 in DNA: TGTGCCAGCAGATGGGCCAATCGTGAGCAGTTCTTC. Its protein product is CASRWANREQFF.

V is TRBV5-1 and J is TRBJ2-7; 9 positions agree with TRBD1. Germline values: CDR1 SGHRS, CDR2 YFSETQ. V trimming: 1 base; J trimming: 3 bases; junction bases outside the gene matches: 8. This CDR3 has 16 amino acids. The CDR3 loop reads CASSLRSDRGFYEQYF. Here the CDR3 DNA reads TGCGCCAGCAGCTTGCGCTCGGACAGGGGTTTCTACGAGCAGTACTTC.

CDR3 bases: TGCAGCGCCCGTAGGGGGACAGGGGAGAACTATGGCTACACCTTC. This encodes CSARRGTGENYGYTF. The chain employs TRBV29-1 and TRBJ1-2; TRBD1 agrees at 10 bases. V trimming: 7 bases; J trimming: 2 bases; junction bases outside the gene matches: 10. Germline V gives CDR1 SQVTM, CDR2 ANQGSEA. There are 15 residues in the CDR3.

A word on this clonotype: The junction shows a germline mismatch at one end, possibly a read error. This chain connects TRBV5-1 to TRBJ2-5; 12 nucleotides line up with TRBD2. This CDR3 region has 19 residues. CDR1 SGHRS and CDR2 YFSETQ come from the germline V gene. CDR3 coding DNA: TGCGCCAGCAACTTGGTCAGGGCCCGAACTAGCGGGAGGATGGAGACCCAGTACTTC. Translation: CASNLVRARTSGRMETQYF.

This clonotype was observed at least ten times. The CDR3 loop is CSADRVDEQYF. The CDR3 nucleotides are TGCAGTGCTGACAGGGTGGACGAGCAGTACTTC. The gene calls are TRBV20-1 and TRBJ2-7, with 7 bases identical to TRBD1. The V and J ends lost 5 bases and 5 bases, in that order; junction bases with no gene match: 3. The CDR3 runs 11 residues. The germline V gene has CDR1 DFQATT and CDR2 SNEGSKA (reference sequence).

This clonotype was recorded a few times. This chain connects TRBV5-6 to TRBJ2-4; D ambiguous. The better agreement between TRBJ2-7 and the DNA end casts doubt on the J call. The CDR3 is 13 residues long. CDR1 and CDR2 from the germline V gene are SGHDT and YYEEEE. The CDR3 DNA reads TGTGCCAGCAGCTTGGTAGGGCAGTACGAGCAGTACTTC. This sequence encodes CASSLVGQYEQYF.

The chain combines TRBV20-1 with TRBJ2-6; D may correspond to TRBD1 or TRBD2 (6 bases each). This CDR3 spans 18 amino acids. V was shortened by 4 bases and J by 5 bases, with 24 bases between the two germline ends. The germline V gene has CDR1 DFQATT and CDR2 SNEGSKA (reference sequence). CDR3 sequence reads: CSAMGGNILWGRANVLTF. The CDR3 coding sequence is TGCAGTGCTATGGGGGGCAACATTCTCTGGGGCCGGGCCAACGTCCTGACTTTC.

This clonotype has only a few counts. In DNA form, the CDR3 reads TGTGCCAGCAGCGAACAGGGTAACTATGGCTACACCTTC. Protein product: CASSEQGNYGYTF. The chain couples TRBV5-6 to TRBJ1-2; tentative D call: TRBD1 (6 bases). Germline V CDR1 and CDR2: SGHDT, YYEEEE. There are 13 residues in the CDR3. V was clipped by 4 bases and J by 1 base, with 8 bases between them.

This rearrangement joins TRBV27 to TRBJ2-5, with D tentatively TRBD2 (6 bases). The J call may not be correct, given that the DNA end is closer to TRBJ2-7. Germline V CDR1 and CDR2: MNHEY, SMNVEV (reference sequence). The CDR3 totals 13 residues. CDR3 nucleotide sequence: TGTGCCAGCAGTTTAGAGTGGGGGGACGAGCAGTACTTC. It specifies CASSLEWGDEQYF.

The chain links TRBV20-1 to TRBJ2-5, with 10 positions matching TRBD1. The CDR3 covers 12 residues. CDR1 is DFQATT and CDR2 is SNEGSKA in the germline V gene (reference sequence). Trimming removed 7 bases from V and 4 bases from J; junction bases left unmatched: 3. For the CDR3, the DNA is TGCAGTGTCCGGACAGGGGGAGAGACCCAGTACTTC. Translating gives CSVRTGGETQYF.

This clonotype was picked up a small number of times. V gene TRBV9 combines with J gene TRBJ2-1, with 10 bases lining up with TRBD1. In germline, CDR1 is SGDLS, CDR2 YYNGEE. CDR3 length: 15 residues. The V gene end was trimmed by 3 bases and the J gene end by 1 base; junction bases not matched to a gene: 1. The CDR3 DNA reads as TGTGCCAGCAGCGAGGGACAGGGGTCCTACAATGAGCAGTTCTTC. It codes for CASSEGQGSYNEQFF.

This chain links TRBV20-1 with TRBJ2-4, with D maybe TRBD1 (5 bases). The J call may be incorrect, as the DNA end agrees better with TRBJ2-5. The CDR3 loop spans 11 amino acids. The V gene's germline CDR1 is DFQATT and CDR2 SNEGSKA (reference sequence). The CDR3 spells CSANLGQTQYF. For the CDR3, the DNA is TGCAGTGCGAATCTGGGGCAGACCCAGTACTTC.

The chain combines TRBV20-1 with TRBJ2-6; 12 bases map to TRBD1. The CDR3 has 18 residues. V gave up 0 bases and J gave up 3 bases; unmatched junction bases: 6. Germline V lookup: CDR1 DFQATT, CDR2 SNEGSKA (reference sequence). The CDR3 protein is CSAREWGQGAFGANVLTF. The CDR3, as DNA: TGCAGTGCTAGAGAATGGGGACAGGGGGCATTTGGGGCCAACGTCCTGACTTTC.

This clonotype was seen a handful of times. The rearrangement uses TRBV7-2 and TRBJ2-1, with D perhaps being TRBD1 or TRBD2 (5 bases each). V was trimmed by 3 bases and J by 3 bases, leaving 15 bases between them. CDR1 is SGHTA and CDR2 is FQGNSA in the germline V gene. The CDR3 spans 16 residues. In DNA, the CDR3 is TGTGCCAGCAGCTTCCAGGGACCACCGAACTACAATGAGCAGTTCTTC. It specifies CASSFQGPPNYNEQFF. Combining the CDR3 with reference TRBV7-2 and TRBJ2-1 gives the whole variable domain GAGVSQSPSNKVTEKGKDVELRCDPISGHTALYWYRQSLGQGLEFLIYFQGNSAPDKSGLPSDRFSAERTGGSVSTLTIQRTQQEDSAVYLCASSFQGPPNYNEQFFGPGTRLTVL.

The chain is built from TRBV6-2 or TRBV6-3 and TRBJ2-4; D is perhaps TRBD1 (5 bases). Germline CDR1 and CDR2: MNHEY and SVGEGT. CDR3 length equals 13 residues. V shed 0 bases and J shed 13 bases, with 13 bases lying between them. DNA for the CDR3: TGTGCCAGCAGTTACTCGGGCAGGGTAGAGCAGTACTTC. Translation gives CASSYSGRVEQYF.

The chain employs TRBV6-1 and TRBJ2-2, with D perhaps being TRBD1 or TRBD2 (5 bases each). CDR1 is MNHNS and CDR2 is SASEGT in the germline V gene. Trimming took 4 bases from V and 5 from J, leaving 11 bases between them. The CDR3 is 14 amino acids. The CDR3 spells CASSARGLTGELFF. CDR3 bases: TGTGCCAGCAGTGCGAGGGGCCTTACCGGGGAGCTGTTTTTT.

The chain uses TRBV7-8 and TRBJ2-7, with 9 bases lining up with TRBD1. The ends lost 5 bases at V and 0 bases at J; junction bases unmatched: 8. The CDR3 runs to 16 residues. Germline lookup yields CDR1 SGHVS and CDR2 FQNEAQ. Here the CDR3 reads CASSLFRDRASYEQYF. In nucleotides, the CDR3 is TGTGCCAGCAGCCTCTTCCGGGACAGGGCCTCCTACGAGCAGTACTTC.